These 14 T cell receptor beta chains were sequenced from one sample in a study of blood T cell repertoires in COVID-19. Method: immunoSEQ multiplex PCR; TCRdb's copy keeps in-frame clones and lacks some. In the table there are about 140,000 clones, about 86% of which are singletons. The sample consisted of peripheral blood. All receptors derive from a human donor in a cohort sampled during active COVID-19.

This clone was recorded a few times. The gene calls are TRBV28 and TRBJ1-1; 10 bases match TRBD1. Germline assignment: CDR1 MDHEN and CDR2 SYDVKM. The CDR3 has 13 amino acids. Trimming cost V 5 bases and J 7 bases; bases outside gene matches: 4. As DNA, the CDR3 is TGTGCCAGCAGTCGCGGGACAGGGGTTGAAGCTTTCTTT. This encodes CASSRGTGVEAFF.

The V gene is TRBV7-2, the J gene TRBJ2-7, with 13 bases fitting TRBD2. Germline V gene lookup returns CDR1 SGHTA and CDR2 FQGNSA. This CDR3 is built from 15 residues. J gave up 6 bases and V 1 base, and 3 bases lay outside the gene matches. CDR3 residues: CASSLGLAGGFEQYF. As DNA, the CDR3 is TGTGCCAGCAGCTTAGGACTAGCGGGAGGTTTCGAGCAGTACTTC.

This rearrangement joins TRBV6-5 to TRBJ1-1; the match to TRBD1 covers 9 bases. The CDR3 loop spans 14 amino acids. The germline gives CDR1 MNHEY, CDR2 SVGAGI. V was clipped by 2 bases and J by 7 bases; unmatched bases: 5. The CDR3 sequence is CASSYGGQGLEAFF. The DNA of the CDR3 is TGTGCCAGCAGTTACGGGGGACAGGGACTTGAAGCTTTCTTT.

CDR3 coding DNA: TGTGCCAGCAGCCATAGTCGAGCGGGAGGCACAGATACGCAGTATTTT. It encodes CASSHSRAGGTDTQYF. The chain is built from TRBV13 and TRBJ2-3, with 8 positions matching TRBD2. V lost 5 bases and J lost 1; bases outside the gene matches: 8. The CDR3 loop spans 16 amino acids. CDR1 is PRHDT, CDR2 FYEKMQ, per germline (reference sequence).

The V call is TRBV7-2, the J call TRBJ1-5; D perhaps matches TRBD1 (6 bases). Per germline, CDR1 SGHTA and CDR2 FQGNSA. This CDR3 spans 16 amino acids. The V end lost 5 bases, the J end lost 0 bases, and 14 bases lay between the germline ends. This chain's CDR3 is CASSAPGQYSNQPQHF. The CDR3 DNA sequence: TGTGCCAGCAGCGCCCCGGGACAATATAGCAATCAGCCCCAGCATTTT.

CDR3: CASSIQGHYGYTF. DNA of the CDR3: TGTGCCAGCAGTATACAGGGACACTATGGCTACACCTTC. The rearrangement links TRBV6-2 or TRBV6-3 to TRBJ1-2; tentative D call: TRBD1 (6 bases). The V gene's germline CDR1 is MNHEY and CDR2 SVGEGT. Trimming left V 5 bases short and J 3 bases short, with 10 bases between. CDR3 length equals 13 residues.

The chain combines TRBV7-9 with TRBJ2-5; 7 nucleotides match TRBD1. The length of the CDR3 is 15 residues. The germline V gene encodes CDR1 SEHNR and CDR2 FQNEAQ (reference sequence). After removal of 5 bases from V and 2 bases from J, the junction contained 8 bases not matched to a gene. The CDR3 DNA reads TGTGCCAGCAGCGAACCACAGGGGCCTCAAGAGACCCAGTACTTC. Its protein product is CASSEPQGPQETQYF.

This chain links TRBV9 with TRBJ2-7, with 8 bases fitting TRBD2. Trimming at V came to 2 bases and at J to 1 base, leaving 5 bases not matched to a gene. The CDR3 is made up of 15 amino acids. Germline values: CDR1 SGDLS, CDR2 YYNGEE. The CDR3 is CASSVSGSFSYEQYF. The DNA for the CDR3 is TGTGCCAGCAGCGTGAGCGGGAGCTTTTCCTACGAGCAGTACTTC.

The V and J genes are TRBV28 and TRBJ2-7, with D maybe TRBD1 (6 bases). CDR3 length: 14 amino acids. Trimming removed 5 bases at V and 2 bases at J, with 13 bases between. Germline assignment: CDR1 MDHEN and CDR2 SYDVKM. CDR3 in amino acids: CASSPRDTTYEQYF. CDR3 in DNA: TGTGCCAGCAGTCCTCGGGACACCACCTACGAGCAGTACTTC.

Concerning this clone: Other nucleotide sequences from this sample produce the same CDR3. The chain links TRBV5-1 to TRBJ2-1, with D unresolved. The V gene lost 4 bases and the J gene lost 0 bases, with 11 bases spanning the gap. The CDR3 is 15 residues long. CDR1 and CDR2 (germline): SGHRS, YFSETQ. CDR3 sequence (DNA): TGCGCCAGCAGCCCAAGTGGCAGCTCCTACAATGAGCAGTTCTTC. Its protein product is CASSPSGSSYNEQFF.

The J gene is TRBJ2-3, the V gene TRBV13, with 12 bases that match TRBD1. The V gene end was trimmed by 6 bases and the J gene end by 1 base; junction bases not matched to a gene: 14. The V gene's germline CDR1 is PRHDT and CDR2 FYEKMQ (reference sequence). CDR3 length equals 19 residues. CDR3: CASRDPSGTGGSGTDTQYF. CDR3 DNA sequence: TGTGCCAGCAGAGACCCCTCCGGGACAGGGGGCTCGGGCACAGATACGCAGTATTTT. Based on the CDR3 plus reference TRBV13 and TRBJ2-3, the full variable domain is AAGVIQSPRHLIKEKRETATLKCYPIPRHDTVYWYQQGPGQDPQFLISFYEKMQSDKGSIPDRFSAQQFSDYHSELNMSSLELGDSALYFCASRDPSGTGGSGTDTQYFGPGTRLTVL.

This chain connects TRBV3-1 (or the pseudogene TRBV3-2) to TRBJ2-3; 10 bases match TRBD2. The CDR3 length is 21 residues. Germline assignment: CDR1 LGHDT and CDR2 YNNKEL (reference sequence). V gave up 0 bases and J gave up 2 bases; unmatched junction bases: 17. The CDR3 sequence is CASSQDPPGTSATPTTDTQYF. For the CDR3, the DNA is TGTGCCAGCAGCCAAGATCCCCCCGGGACTAGCGCGACTCCTACCACAGATACGCAGTATTTT.

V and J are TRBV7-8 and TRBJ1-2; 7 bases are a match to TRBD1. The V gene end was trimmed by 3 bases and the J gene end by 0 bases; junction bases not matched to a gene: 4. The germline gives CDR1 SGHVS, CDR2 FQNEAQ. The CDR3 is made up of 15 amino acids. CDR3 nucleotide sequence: TGTGCCAGCAGCTTTACAGGGGCAGCTAACTATGGCTACACCTTC. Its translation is CASSFTGAANYGYTF. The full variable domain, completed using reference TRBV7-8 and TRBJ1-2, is GAGVSQSPRYKVAKRGQDVALRCDPISGHVSLFWYQQALGQGPEFLTYFQNEAQLDKSGLPSDRFFAERPEGSVSTLKIQRTQQEDSAVYLCASSFTGAANYGYTFGSGTRLTVV.

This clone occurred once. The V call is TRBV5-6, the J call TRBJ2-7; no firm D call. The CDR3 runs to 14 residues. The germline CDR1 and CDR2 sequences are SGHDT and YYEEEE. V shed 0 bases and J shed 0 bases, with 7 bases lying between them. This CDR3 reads CASSLGQLSYEQYF. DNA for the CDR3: TGTGCCAGCAGCTTGGGCCAACTCTCCTACGAGCAGTACTTC.